The 19 T cell receptor beta chains below come from one sample, sequenced in a study of T cell responses to AZD1222 COVID-19 vaccine. Method: immunoSEQ multiplex PCR; TCRdb's copy keeps in-frame clones and lacks some. Here the sample spans 100,000 or so clones, approximately 84% being singletons. The sample here was peripheral blood, taken on day 0 of AZD1222 vaccination. Every receptor here comes from an adult in good health.

The chain uses TRBV7-6 and TRBJ2-4; D is unresolved. The CDR3 spans 15 residues. With 5 bases removed from V and 1 base from J, the gap between germline ends came to 12 bases. The germline CDR1 and CDR2 sequences are SGHVS and FNYEAQ. CDR3 amino acids: CASSRMVGAKNIQYF. The CDR3 DNA reads as TGTGCCAGCAGCCGTATGGTGGGGGCCAAAAACATTCAGTACTTC.

The J gene is TRBJ1-4, the V gene TRBV29-1, with TRBD1 as a possible D gene (6 bases). This CDR3 contains 12 residues. Germline assignment: CDR1 SQVTM and CDR2 ANQGSEA. V gave up 6 bases and J gave up 15 bases, with 20 bases separating them. The CDR3 coding sequence is TGCAGCGTCCGGGACCCCAGGGGCAGGGTGTTTTTT. Its protein product is CSVRDPRGRVFF.

This chain joins TRBV3-1 (or the pseudogene TRBV3-2) and TRBJ2-7; D uncertain. V lost 4 bases to trimming and J lost 0 bases, with 10 bases between them. This CDR3 contains 14 residues. From germline, CDR1 is LGHDT and CDR2 YNNKEL (reference sequence). CDR3 sequence: CASSPGLSSYEQYF. The CDR3 region has the DNA TGTGCCAGCAGCCCAGGCTTGAGCTCCTACGAGCAGTACTTC.

The chain uses TRBV5-6 and TRBJ1-2, with D perhaps TRBD1 (6 bases). V was shortened by 1 base and J by 2 bases, with 12 bases between the two germline ends. Germline V lookup: CDR1 SGHDT, CDR2 YYEEEE. The CDR3 spans 15 residues. The CDR3: CASSLPGHPNYGYTF. The CDR3 DNA reads as TGTGCCAGCAGCTTGCCGGGACACCCGAACTATGGCTACACCTTC.

This chain joins TRBV20-1 and TRBJ2-1; D is unclear. V lost 6 bases to trimming and J lost 9 bases, with 12 bases between them. Per germline, CDR1 DFQATT and CDR2 SNEGSKA (reference sequence). This CDR3 is built from 11 residues. The CDR3 region is CSAPRAREQFF. The CDR3 nucleotides read TGCAGTGCGCCAAGGGCTCGTGAGCAGTTCTTC.

The V gene is TRBV27, the J gene TRBJ1-2, with 7 bases fitting TRBD1. V lost 6 bases, J lost 2 bases, and 6 bases stayed unmatched. CDR3 length: 14 residues. Germline V gene data show CDR1 as MNHEY and CDR2 as SMNVEV (reference sequence). The CDR3 sequence: CASSKRQGNYGYTF. CDR3 DNA sequence: TGTGCCAGCAGCAAGAGACAGGGAAACTATGGCTACACCTTC.

J is TRBJ2-7 and V is TRBV7-8, with 13 bases identical to TRBD2. V dropped 5 bases and J dropped 5; count of bases not matched to a gene: 12. The CDR3 is 17 amino acids. Germline assignment: CDR1 SGHVS and CDR2 FQNEAQ. This chain's CDR3 is CASSPRRTSGRLHEQYF. CDR3 coding DNA: TGTGCCAGCAGCCCCAGAAGGACTAGCGGGAGACTCCACGAGCAGTACTTC.

This clone was seen more than once but under ten times. The chain employs TRBV4-2 and TRBJ2-1; TRBD1 is a possible D gene (6 bases). The V end was cut by 1 base, the J end by 5 bases, with 15 bases between. The V gene's germline CDR1 is LGHNA and CDR2 YNFKEQ. This CDR3 comprises 16 residues. In nucleotides, the CDR3 is TGTGCCAGCAGCCAAGTGGGGGCCTTCGAGGACAATGAGCAGTTCTTC. This translates into CASSQVGAFEDNEQFF.

The chain uses TRBV30 and TRBJ1-6; possible D gene TRBD1, 5 bases. The CDR3 has 14 amino acids. The germline V gene has CDR1 GTSNPN and CDR2 SVGIG (reference sequence). Trimming removed 0 bases at V and 10 bases at J, with 13 bases between. CDR3 in amino acids: CAWSVTPGGSPLHF. The CDR3 DNA reads TGTGCCTGGAGTGTAACCCCGGGGGGATCACCCCTCCACTTT.

The CDR3 loop reads CASSPKNGPMNTEAFF. The CDR3 DNA is TGTGCCAGCTCACCCAAAAACGGGCCTATGAACACTGAAGCTTTCTTT. This chain uses TRBV18 with TRBJ1-1; D call uncertain. CDR1 KGHSH and CDR2 LQKENI come from the germline V gene. V was cut by 3 bases and J by 0 bases, with 14 bases left in between. This CDR3 is built from 16 residues.

The gene calls are TRBV14 and TRBJ1-2; D is perhaps TRBD1 (5 bases). Germline lookup yields CDR1 SGHDN and CDR2 FVKESK. The CDR3 is 15 amino acids. Trimming left V 0 bases short and J 3 bases short, with 11 bases between. As DNA, the CDR3 is TGTGCCAGCAGCCAAGATCATCCAGGGTACTATGGCTACACCTTC. Encoded protein: CASSQDHPGYYGYTF. The full variable domain, its missing parts supplied by reference TRBV14 and TRBJ1-2, is EAGVTQFPSHSVIEKGQTVTLRCDPISGHDNLYWYRRVMGKEIKFLLHFVKESKQDESGMPNNRFLAERTGGTYSTLKVQPAELEDSGVYFCASSQDHPGYYGYTFGSGTRLTVV.

This clone was counted a single time. The rearrangement uses TRBV30 and TRBJ1-1; 8 bases map to TRBD1. There are 14 residues in the CDR3. V was pared by 8 bases and J by 4 bases, with 12 bases of the junction left unmatched. Per the germline V gene, CDR1 is GTSNPN and CDR2 is SVGIG (reference sequence). The CDR3 protein is CAGMTGAPGTEAFF. The CDR3 region has the DNA TGTGCCGGAATGACAGGGGCGCCGGGCACTGAAGCTTTCTTT.

This clone was seen more than once but under ten times. The CDR3 nucleotides are TGTGCCAGCAGTTACACGGGGCAAGCTGGAAACACCATATATTTT. Its protein is CASSYTGQAGNTIYF. The rearrangement links TRBV6-5 to TRBJ1-3; weak D call: TRBD1 (5 bases). Trimming took 2 bases from V and 2 from J, leaving 10 bases between them. This CDR3 has 15 residues. CDR1 is MNHEY, CDR2 SVGAGI, per germline.

The chain couples TRBV5-6 to TRBJ1-2, with D tentatively TRBD1 (5 bases). The CDR3 contains 16 residues. Germline V gene data show CDR1 as SGHDT and CDR2 as YYEEEE. The germline V and J ends were trimmed by 5 bases and 2 bases, with 19 bases remaining between them. CDR3 sequence (DNA): TGTGCCAGCAGTTATCTGGGGCAGGGTCTGAACTATGGCTACACCTTC. Its protein product is CASSYLGQGLNYGYTF.

The V call is TRBV3-1 (or the pseudogene TRBV3-2), the J call TRBJ2-7, with 8 bases fitting TRBD2. Germline V gene sequence: CDR1 LGHDT, CDR2 YNNKEL (reference sequence). The CDR3 has 15 residues. V dropped 4 bases and J dropped 3; count of bases not matched to a gene: 8. Here the CDR3 DNA reads TGTGCCAGCAGCCGGAAGGCGGGAGGAGGCTACGAGCAGTACTTC. This codes for CASSRKAGGGYEQYF.

This rearrangement joins TRBV6-5 to TRBJ2-3; 9 bases are a match to TRBD1. The length of the CDR3 is 14 residues. V gave up 6 bases and J gave up 4 bases; unmatched junction bases: 5. Germline V gene lookup returns CDR1 MNHEY and CDR2 SVGAGI. CDR3: CASRAGQGPDTQYF. The CDR3, as DNA: TGTGCCAGCAGGGCGGGACAGGGCCCAGATACGCAGTATTTT.

Note on this clone: At the DNA level, this CDR3 is encoded by other sequences in the same sample as well. DNA of the CDR3: TGTGCCAGCAGCTCAAATATCAACACTGAAGCTTTCTTT. It yields the protein CASSSNINTEAFF. The chain combines TRBV7-3 with TRBJ1-1; no clear D gene. The CDR3 has 13 residues. From germline, CDR1 is SGHTA and CDR2 FQGTGA. Trimming pared 4 bases from V and 2 bases from J, leaving 8 bases between.

Worth noting for this clone: A read error is likely, as this CDR3 ends without the conserved phenylalanine or tryptophan. Because the CDR3's place on the DNA is in doubt, the DNA is left out and the CDR3 is given as listed by TCRdb. The J gene is TRBJ2-6, the V gene TRBV20-1. Germline assignment: CDR1 DFQATT and CDR2 SNEGSKA (reference sequence). The CDR3 is 10 residues long, counting both termini. CDR3 amino acids: CSARDLRARL.

The chain uses TRBV6-5 and TRBJ1-5, with a possible D match to TRBD1 (6 bases). The V end lost 8 bases, the J end lost 1 base, and 12 bases lay between the germline ends. The CDR3 is 14 residues long. The germline gives CDR1 MNHEY, CDR2 SVGAGI. The CDR3 loop is CASFTGHSNQPQHF. CDR3 DNA sequence: TGTGCCAGCTTTACAGGGCACAGCAATCAGCCCCAGCATTTT.